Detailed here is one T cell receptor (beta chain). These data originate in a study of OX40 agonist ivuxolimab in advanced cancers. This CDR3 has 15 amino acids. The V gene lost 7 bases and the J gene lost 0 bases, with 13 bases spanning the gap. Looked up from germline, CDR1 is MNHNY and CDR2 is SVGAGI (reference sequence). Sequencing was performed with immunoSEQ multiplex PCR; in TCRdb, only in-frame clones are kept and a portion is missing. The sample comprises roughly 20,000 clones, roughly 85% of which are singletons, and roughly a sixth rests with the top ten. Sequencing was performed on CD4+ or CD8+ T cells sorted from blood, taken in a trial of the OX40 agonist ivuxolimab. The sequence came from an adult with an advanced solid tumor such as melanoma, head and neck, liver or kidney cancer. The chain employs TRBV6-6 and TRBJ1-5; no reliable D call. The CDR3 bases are TGTGCCAGCAAAGACATAATGAATAGCAATCAGCCCCAGCATTTT. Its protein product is CASKDIMNSNQPQHF.